A selection of T cell receptor beta chains follows, all from one sample in a study of blood T cell repertoires in COVID-19. Using immunoSEQ multiplex PCR, the repertoire was profiled, and TCRdb retains in-frame clones only, with some absent. The repertoire includes more than 300,000 clones, around 90% of them detected once, and around 18% sits in the top ten. Sequencing was done on a sample of PBMCs or T cells enriched from blood (not recorded which). The origin of the receptors is a woman under 40 who had recovered from COVID-19. Both conserved end residues are part of each CDR3. A D gene is named only where the DNA matches it firmly. Size tells how often a clone was seen (once, few, many) or the class of an expanded clone, and some rows leave it out.

CDR3 protein,CDR3 DNA,clone size,V gene,D gene,J gene
CASSLTGSGTYEQYF,TGTGCCAGCAGTTTGACAGGGTCGGGGACCTACGAGCAGTACTTC,.,TRBV6-2/TRBV6-3,TRBD1,TRBJ2-7
CASANLYEQYF,TGTGCCAGCGCGAACCTCTACGAGCAGTACTTC,once,TRBV28,.,TRBJ2-7
CASSFDRDYGYTF,TGTGCCAGCAGCTTTGACAGGGACTATGGCTACACCTTC,.,TRBV6-5,TRBD1,TRBJ1-2
CATVGRDREVRDTEAFF,TGTGCCACCGTTGGCCGGGACAGGGAAGTAAGGGACACTGAAGCTTTCTTT,.,TRBV19,TRBD1,TRBJ1-1
CASSLGSLGGYTF,TGTGCCAGCAGTTTAGGGTCGCTCGGGGGCTACACCTTC,.,TRBV28,.,TRBJ1-2
CASILTGTLYSNQPQHF,TGTGCCAGCATATTAACCGGGACACTTTATAGCAATCAGCCCCAGCATTTT,.,TRBV21-1,.,TRBJ1-5
CASSSTSTDISYNEQFF,TGTGCCAGCAGCTCTACCTCGACGGACATCTCCTACAATGAGCAGTTCTTC,.,TRBV7-6,.,TRBJ2-1
CASSSYGTSGVYNEQFF,TGTGCCAGCAGCTCCTATGGCACTAGCGGGGTGTACAATGAGCAGTTCTTC,.,TRBV7-2,TRBD2,TRBJ2-1
CASRKPGNGDSPLHF,TGTGCCAGCAGAAAACCAGGGAACGGAGATTCACCCCTCCACTTT,.,TRBV27,.,TRBJ1-6
CASSVGGAVATEAFF,TGTGCCAGCAGCGTAGGGGGCGCGGTGGCCACTGAAGCTTTCTTT,.,TRBV5-5,TRBD1,TRBJ1-1
CASSPSSYEQYF,TGTGCCAGCAGTCCTAGCTCCTACGAGCAGTACTTC,.,TRBV27,.,TRBJ2-7
CASRQSYEQYF,TGTGCCAGCAGACAGAGCTACGAGCAGTACTTC,.,TRBV12-3/TRBV12-4,.,TRBJ2-7
CASSQKPGQGGETQYF,TGTGCCAGCAGCCAAAAGCCGGGACAGGGGGGAGAGACCCAGTACTTC,.,TRBV7-9,TRBD1,TRBJ2-5
CATSRTGLAGSKNIQYF,TGTGCCACCAGCAGAACGGGACTAGCGGGTTCTAAAAACATTCAGTACTTC,.,TRBV15,TRBD2,TRBJ2-4
CASSLGARDYSPLHF,TGTGCCAGCAGCTTGGGGGCAAGGGATTACTCACCCCTCCACTTT,.,TRBV7-9,.,TRBJ1-6
CATSDQTGYTDTQYF,TGTGCCACCAGTGACCAGACAGGTTACACAGATACGCAGTATTTT,.,TRBV24-1,.,TRBJ2-3
CASSYGQGAPGYTF,TGTGCCAGCAGTTACGGGCAGGGGGCGCCTGGCTACACCTTC,.,TRBV6-5,TRBD1,TRBJ1-2
CATYLGDRCNQPQHF,TGTGCCACTTACCTGGGGGACAGATGTAATCAGCCCCAGCATTTT,.,TRBV21-1,.,TRBJ1-5
CASSSGQGAGEKLFF,TGTGCCAGCAGCTCGGGACAGGGGGCAGGCGAAAAACTGTTTTTT,.,TRBV9,TRBD1,TRBJ1-4
CAWSVRLAETQYF,TGTGCCTGGAGTGTACGGCTAGCGGAGACCCAGTACTTC,.,TRBV30,.,TRBJ2-5
CASSIFLVVLPGELFF,TGTGCCAGTAGTATCTTCCTGGTAGTTTTGCCCGGGGAGCTGTTTTTT,.,TRBV19,.,TRBJ2-2
CASSPSRTSGNEKLFF,TGTGCCAGCAGCCCTTCGAGGACCAGCGGTAATGAAAAACTGTTTTTT,.,TRBV7-9,.,TRBJ1-4
CASSPGGFSNQPQHF,TGTGCCAGCTCACCAGGCGGGTTTAGCAATCAGCCCCAGCATTTT,.,TRBV18,.,TRBJ1-5
CASSLRGASYNEQFF,TGTGCTAGCAGCTTACGGGGGGCCTCCTACAATGAGCAGTTCTTC,.,TRBV7-7,.,TRBJ2-1
CASSRSSGRWNEQFF,TGTGCCAGCAGCCGATCTAGCGGGAGGTGGAATGAGCAGTTCTTC,.,TRBV14,TRBD2,TRBJ2-1
CASTSVGSSGANVLTF,TGTGCCAGTACCTCCGTGGGCAGCTCTGGGGCCAACGTCCTGACTTTC,.,TRBV19,.,TRBJ2-6
CASSQEDWGQIYEQYF,TGCGCCAGCAGCCAAGAAGATTGGGGGCAGATTTACGAGCAGTACTTC,.,TRBV4-1,.,TRBJ2-7
CASSTTGGSGYTF,TGTGCCAGCAGTACGACAGGGGGCAGTGGCTACACCTTC,.,TRBV27,TRBD1,TRBJ1-2
CASSINWGDQPQHF,TGTGCCAGCAGCATCAACTGGGGGGATCAGCCCCAGCATTTT,.,TRBV7-2,.,TRBJ1-5
CATSRRTSGSETQYF,TGTGCCACCAGCAGACGGACTAGCGGGAGCGAGACCCAGTACTTC,.,TRBV15,TRBD2,TRBJ2-5
CASSSRGLGNTIYF,TGTGCCAGCAGTTCCAGGGGGCTTGGAAACACCATATATTTT,.,TRBV28,TRBD1,TRBJ1-3
CATSDYPGGRTDTQYF,TGTGCCACCAGTGATTATCCCGGCGGCCGCACAGATACGCAGTATTTT,.,TRBV24-1,.,TRBJ2-3
CASSGPGLAGSTYNEQFF,TGTGCCAGCAGCGGACCGGGACTAGCGGGAAGTACCTACAATGAGCAGTTCTTC,.,TRBV7-9,TRBD2,TRBJ2-1
CASSTDSPNYGYTF,TGTGCCAGCAGTACGGACAGCCCTAACTATGGCTACACCTTC,.,TRBV28,.,TRBJ1-2
CAAHRGHNSNQPQHF,TGTGCCGCACACAGGGGGCACAATAGCAATCAGCCCCAGCATTTT,.,TRBV2,TRBD1,TRBJ1-5
CASSIGLAGAQSRDTQYF,TGTGCCAGCAGCATCGGACTAGCGGGGGCTCAAAGTCGGGATACGCAGTATTTT,.,TRBV7-3,TRBD2,TRBJ2-3
CASSTGTGDQPQHF,TGCGCCAGCAGTACCGGGACAGGGGATCAGCCCCAGCATTTT,few,TRBV5-1,TRBD1,TRBJ1-5
CASSSQVNTEAFF,TGTGCCAGCAGTTCGCAGGTGAACACTGAAGCTTTCTTT,.,TRBV6-5,.,TRBJ1-1
CASSSGRGATNTGELFF,TGCGCCAGCAGCTCAGGCAGGGGGGCCACGAACACCGGGGAGCTGTTTTTT,.,TRBV5-1,.,TRBJ2-2
CASSYQGGTGELFF,TGCGCCAGCAGCTACCAGGGGGGCACCGGGGAGCTGTTTTTT,.,TRBV5-1,.,TRBJ2-2
CASRLLTGLGYGYTF,TGTGCCAGCAGGCTCTTGACAGGGCTAGGGTATGGCTACACCTTC,.,TRBV28,TRBD1,TRBJ1-2
CASSADRYQPQHF,TGTGCCAGCAGCGCCGACAGGTATCAGCCCCAGCATTTT,.,TRBV7-2,.,TRBJ1-5
CATRSGGRNEQFF,TGTGCCACCAGATCGGGGGGGCGTAATGAGCAGTTCTTC,once,TRBV24-1,TRBD2,TRBJ2-1
CASSDLPGIQYF,TGTGCCAGCAGCGATCTCCCAGGGATTCAGTACTTC,.,TRBV21-1,.,TRBJ2-4
CASSQDRIAGGLTQYF,TGCGCCAGCAGCCAAGATCGAATAGCGGGGGGTCTTACGCAGTATTTT,.,TRBV4-1,TRBD2,TRBJ2-3
CASSSQGEKLFF,TGTGCCAGCAGCTCGCAGGGGGAAAAACTGTTTTTT,.,TRBV28,.,TRBJ1-4
CASSLGLAGVYEQFF,TGTGCCAGCAGCTTAGGACTAGCGGGAGTCTATGAGCAGTTCTTC,few,TRBV7-9,TRBD2,TRBJ2-1
CATRQGPTEAFF,TGTGCCACCCGACAGGGGCCGACTGAAGCTTTCTTT,.,TRBV2,TRBD1,TRBJ1-1
CASSQAQDHNEKLFF,TGCGCCAGCAGCCAAGCACAGGACCATAATGAAAAACTGTTTTTT,.,TRBV4-3,.,TRBJ1-4